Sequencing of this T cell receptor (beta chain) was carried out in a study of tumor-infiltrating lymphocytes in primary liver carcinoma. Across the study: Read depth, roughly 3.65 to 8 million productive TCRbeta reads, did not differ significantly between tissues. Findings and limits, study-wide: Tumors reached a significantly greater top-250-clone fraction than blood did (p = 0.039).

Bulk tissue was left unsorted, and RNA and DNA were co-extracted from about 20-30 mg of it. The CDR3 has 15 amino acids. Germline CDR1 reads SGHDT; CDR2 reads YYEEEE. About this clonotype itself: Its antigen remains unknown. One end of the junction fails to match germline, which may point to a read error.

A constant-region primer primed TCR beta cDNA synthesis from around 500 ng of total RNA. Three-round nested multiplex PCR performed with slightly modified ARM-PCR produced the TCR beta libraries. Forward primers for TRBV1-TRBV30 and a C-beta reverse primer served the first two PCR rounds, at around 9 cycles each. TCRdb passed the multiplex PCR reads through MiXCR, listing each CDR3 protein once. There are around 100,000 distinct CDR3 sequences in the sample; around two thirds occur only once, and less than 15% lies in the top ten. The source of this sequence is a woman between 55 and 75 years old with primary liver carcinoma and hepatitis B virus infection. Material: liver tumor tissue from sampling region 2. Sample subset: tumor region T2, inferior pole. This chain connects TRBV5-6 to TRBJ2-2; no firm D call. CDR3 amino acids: CVSSLQDANTGELFF. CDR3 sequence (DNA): TGTGTCAGCAGCTTGCAGGACGCGAACACCGGGGAGCTGTTTTTT.